This passage covers 27 T cell receptor beta chains from one sample sequenced in a study of early stage breast cancer tumors (dated by TCRdb to the late 2010s). Receptor libraries were prepared by the immunoSEQ multiplex PCR assay. The table was pulled from immuneACCESS by TCRdb, which kept in-frame rearrangements only. Such tables lose some clones; where checked, under half of the loss comes from unresolved V genes, and the rest has no known cause. This sample has almost 55,000 clones in its table, and 75% to 95% of those were observed once. The leading ten clones occupy 5% of the sample. Material: blood. These receptor sequences come from a person aged 70 to 85 with breast cancer.

The chain uses TRBV5-1 and TRBJ1-5; 9 nucleotides agree with TRBD1. CDR3 size: 14 residues. The V and J ends lost 5 bases and 4 bases, in that order; junction bases with no gene match: 4. Per germline, CDR1 SGHRS and CDR2 YFSETQ. In DNA, the CDR3 is TGCGCCAGCAGGGAGGGACAGGGTAATCAGCCCCAGCATTTT. Translated: CASREGQGNQPQHF.

This chain connects TRBV29-1 to TRBJ2-7; 12 positions agree with TRBD1. Trimming removed 3 bases from V and 6 bases from J; junction bases left unmatched: 3. The CDR3 extends over 13 amino acids. Per germline, CDR1 SQVTM and CDR2 ANQGSEA. In DNA, the CDR3 is TGCAGCGTTGAGGGACAGGGGGCCGGCGAGCAGTACTTC. Protein: CSVEGQGAGEQYF.

The rearrangement joins TRBV11-2 to TRBJ2-2, with 9 bases aligning to TRBD1. The junction had 3 bases not matched to a gene; V was cut back by 1 base and J by 3 bases. The CDR3 loop spans 16 amino acids. CDR1 and CDR2 from the germline V gene are SGHAT and FQNNGV. Written as DNA, the CDR3 is TGTGCCAGCAGCTTAGTGGGGACAGGGCACACCGGGGAGCTGTTTTTT. Residues: CASSLVGTGHTGELFF.

The rearrangement joins TRBV2 to TRBJ1-4, with 10 nucleotides matching TRBD1. V shed 6 bases and J 6 bases; nucleotides not matched to a gene: 4. The CDR3 spans 14 residues. Germline V gene sequence: CDR1 SNHLY, CDR2 FYNNEI. The CDR3 sequence is CASRDGQGDEKLFF. CDR3 bases: TGTGCCAGCAGGGACGGACAGGGGGATGAAAAACTGTTTTTT.

The genes are TRBV10-2 and TRBJ2-1; D is perhaps TRBD2 (6 bases). CDR3 length: 14 amino acids. Trimming pared 7 bases from V and 4 bases from J, leaving 14 bases between. Germline V gives CDR1 WSHSY, CDR2 SAAADI. The CDR3 is CASTAGLTYNEQFF. CDR3 in DNA: TGCGCCAGCACAGCGGGCCTGACTTACAATGAGCAGTTCTTC.

The chain combines TRBV11-3 with TRBJ2-1, with 12 bases fitting TRBD2. This CDR3 region has 15 residues. Germline V CDR1 and CDR2: SGHNT, YENEEA. V lost 5 bases, J lost 5 bases, and 4 bases stayed unmatched. This chain's CDR3 is CASSHRTSGNNEQFF. CDR3 DNA sequence: TGTGCCAGCAGCCACCGGACTAGCGGGAACAATGAGCAGTTCTTC.

V and J are TRBV28 and TRBJ2-1, with D perhaps matching TRBD1 (6 bases). Germline-derived CDR1 and CDR2 are MDHEN and SYDVKM. The CDR3 spans 15 residues. The ends were cut back, 5 bases at V and 3 bases at J, with 14 bases in the middle. The DNA for the CDR3 is TGTGCCAGCAGTACTAGGGGGTTCCTCTACAATGAGCAGTTCTTC. Its protein is CASSTRGFLYNEQFF.

The sample holds a few counts of this clone. This chain links TRBV10-1 with TRBJ2-1; TRBD2 agrees at 8 bases. From germline, CDR1 is WNHNN and CDR2 SYGVQD (reference sequence). V was clipped by 10 bases and J by 0 bases; unmatched bases: 14. The CDR3 length is 17 residues. This CDR3 is CANSFLLSGSSYNEQFF. In DNA form, the CDR3 reads TGCGCCAACTCTTTCCTCCTGAGCGGGAGCTCCTACAATGAGCAGTTCTTC.

The chain combines TRBV21-1 with TRBJ2-7; the table's D call, TRBD2, has no DNA check behind it. TRBV21-1 is tagged as a pseudogene. CDR3 length: 18 amino acids. CDR3 nucleotide sequence: TGTGCCAGCAGCAAAGAAAGGAGAGGACTAGCGGGGGATTACGAGCAGTACTTC. Protein sequence: CASSKERRGLAGDYEQYF.

J is TRBJ1-2 and V is TRBV5-4; D not certain. Trimming left V 3 bases short and J 4 bases short, with 19 bases between. Germline V lookup: CDR1 SGHNT, CDR2 YYREEE (reference sequence). The CDR3 length is 16 residues. CDR3 region: CASSSAHGGSGYGYTF. CDR3 DNA: TGTGCCAGCAGCTCCGCTCATGGAGGGTCTGGCTATGGCTACACCTTC.

The chain joins TRBV19 to TRBJ1-1, with TRBD1 identical over 8 bases. V shed 6 bases, J shed 3 bases, and the junction held 3 bases outside the gene matches. The CDR3 consists of 13 residues. CDR1 and CDR2 (germline): LNHDA, SQIVND (reference sequence). Written as DNA, the CDR3 is TGTGCCAGTAGGACGACAGGGGACACTGAAGCTTTCTTT. The encoded protein is CASRTTGDTEAFF.

The genes are TRBV6-6 and TRBJ2-7, with TRBD2 matching 9 bases. J gave up 3 bases and V 9 bases, and 9 bases lay outside the gene matches. In germline, CDR1 is MNHNY, CDR2 SVGAGI (reference sequence). This CDR3 region has 14 residues. CDR3 sequence reads: CASTGTSSHYEQYF. In DNA, the CDR3 is TGTGCCAGTACCGGGACTAGCTCCCACTACGAGCAGTACTTC.

This chain connects TRBV7-2 to TRBJ1-3; tentative D call: TRBD1 (5 bases). CDR1 is SGHTA, CDR2 FQGNSA, per germline. The CDR3 length is 14 residues. V was cut by 4 bases and J by 3 bases, with 10 bases left in between. CDR3 protein: CASSSPGGGNTIYF. CDR3 bases: TGTGCCAGCAGCTCCCCCGGGGGTGGAAACACCATATATTTT.

The V and J genes are TRBV2 and TRBJ2-7; TRBD2 matches 8 bases. Germline lookup yields CDR1 SNHLY and CDR2 FYNNEI. The CDR3 covers 16 residues. J lost 8 bases, V lost 7 bases, and 19 bases had no gene match. The CDR3 is CASTAAGTRLPLQQYF. CDR3 nucleotides: TGTGCCAGCACGGCTGCCGGGACTAGGCTTCCCCTGCAGCAGTACTTC.

V gene TRBV10-2 combines with J gene TRBJ2-5; 8 nucleotides agree with TRBD2. The CDR3 has 17 amino acids. CDR1 is WSHSY and CDR2 is SAAADI in the germline V gene. The junction had 8 bases not matched to a gene; V was cut back by 2 bases and J by 0 bases. CDR3 in DNA: TGCGCCAGCAGTGAGAGGGTCGGCGGGGGGTACCAAGAGACCCAGTACTTC. Translation: CASSERVGGGYQETQYF.

The chain is built from TRBV5-1 and TRBJ2-3; 9 positions match TRBD1. CDR1 is SGHRS and CDR2 is YFSETQ in the germline V gene. V lost 1 base, J lost 4 bases, and 4 bases stayed unmatched. The CDR3 length is 15 residues. CDR3 amino acids: CASSLWGQGADTQYF. The CDR3 coding sequence is TGCGCCAGCAGCTTGTGGGGACAGGGTGCAGATACGCAGTATTTT.

The chain combines TRBV30 with TRBJ1-2; TRBD1 might be the D (5 bases). This CDR3 is 13 amino acids long. Germline V gives CDR1 GTSNPN, CDR2 SVGIG (reference sequence). Trimming removed 4 bases at V and 8 bases at J, with 17 bases between. For the CDR3, the DNA is TGTGCCTGGACCTCGGCCAGGGAGGGCGGCTACACCTTC. It is translated as CAWTSAREGGYTF.

V gene TRBV28 combines with J gene TRBJ1-2; maybe TRBD1 (5 bases). The germline CDR1 and CDR2 sequences are MDHEN and SYDVKM. This CDR3 comprises 13 residues. V lost 2 bases to trimming and J lost 6 bases, with 10 bases between them. The CDR3 loop reads CASSLEQGNGYTF. CDR3 nucleotides: TGTGCCAGCAGTTTAGAGCAGGGTAATGGCTACACCTTC.

The gene calls are TRBV6-5 and TRBJ1-2; D gene uncertain. V lost 7 bases and J 4 bases, leaving 19 bases between the germline ends. This CDR3 has 15 residues. CDR1 MNHEY and CDR2 SVGAGI come from the germline V gene. CDR3 loop: CASTSPREGSYGYTF. The CDR3 DNA sequence: TGTGCCAGCACCTCCCCGAGGGAAGGGTCCTATGGCTACACCTTC.

This rearrangement joins TRBV9 to TRBJ2-7; D unresolved. V shed 3 bases and J shed 0 bases, with 10 bases lying between them. The CDR3 consists of 14 residues. Germline V gives CDR1 SGDLS, CDR2 YYNGEE. CDR3 sequence: CASSAALGSYEQYF. The DNA for the CDR3 is TGTGCCAGCAGCGCCGCCCTCGGCTCCTACGAGCAGTACTTC. The whole variable domain, remainder taken from reference TRBV9 and TRBJ2-7, is DSGVTQTPKHLITATGQRVTLRCSPRSGDLSVYWYQQSLDQGLQFLIQYYNGEERAKGNILERFSAQQFPDLHSELNLSSLELGDSALYFCASSAALGSYEQYFGPGTRLTVT.

The chain employs TRBV15 and TRBJ2-5; weak D call: TRBD1 (5 bases). The CDR3 length is 14 residues. The V gene's germline CDR1 is LNHNV and CDR2 YYDKDF (reference sequence). Trimming cost V 0 bases and J 5 bases, with 10 bases left between them. The CDR3 DNA reads as TGTGCCACCAGCAGAGATCAGGGATCCGAGACCCAGTACTTC. Its protein product is CATSRDQGSETQYF.

The chain is built from TRBV6-4 and TRBJ1-4; D is unclear. Trimming took off 5 bases at V and 14 bases at J, with 3 bases between the two ends. Germline V gene sequence: CDR1 MRHNA, CDR2 SNTAGT. This CDR3 is built from 8 residues. The CDR3 sequence: CASSPLFF. CDR3 DNA: TGTGCCAGCAGTCCGCTGTTTTTT.

The CDR3 loop reads CASSPGTSGSTDTQYF. The DNA of the CDR3 is TGCGCCAGCAGCCCTGGGACTAGCGGGAGCACAGATACGCAGTATTTT. This rearrangement joins TRBV5-1 to TRBJ2-3; 12 bases fit TRBD2. This CDR3 is 16 amino acids long. From germline, CDR1 is SGHRS and CDR2 YFSETQ. V was clipped by 4 bases and J by 0 bases; unmatched bases: 3. Complete variable domain (other parts from reference TRBV5-1 and TRBJ2-3): KAGVTQTPRYLIKTRGQQVTLSCSPISGHRSVSWYQQTPGQGLQFLFEYFSETQRNKGNFPGRFSGRQFSNSRSEMNVSTLELGDSALYLCASSPGTSGSTDTQYFGPGTRLTVL.

The chain recombines TRBV11-1 with TRBJ2-1, with 7 positions matching TRBD2. CDR1 and CDR2 (germline): SGHAT, FQDESV (reference sequence). The CDR3 runs to 15 residues. V gave up 4 bases and J gave up 7 bases; unmatched junction bases: 10. Written as DNA, the CDR3 is TGTGCCAGCAGCTCCTCCGGGGGGATTAGGAATGAGCAGTTCTTC. Translated: CASSSSGGIRNEQFF.

The chain carries TRBV5-6 and TRBJ1-4; 10 bases map to TRBD1. The V segment lost 4 bases and the J segment 8 bases; nucleotides outside the gene matches: 5. This CDR3 spans 14 amino acids. Per germline, CDR1 SGHDT and CDR2 YYEEEE. CDR3 sequence: CASSRQGAKEKLFF. CDR3 nucleotides: TGTGCCAGCAGCAGACAGGGGGCGAAGGAAAAACTGTTTTTT.

The chain employs TRBV7-2 and TRBJ2-4, with D perhaps matching TRBD1 (5 bases). V was pared by 5 bases and J by 0 bases, with 14 bases between. Germline CDR1 SGHTA, CDR2 FQGNSA. The CDR3 has 16 residues. DNA for the CDR3: TGTGCCAGCAGCCCCGGGCAGGGCGAAGCCAAAAACATTCAGTACTTC. As protein: CASSPGQGEAKNIQYF.

V and J are TRBV7-3 and TRBJ1-3, with TRBD1 matching 7 bases. The CDR3 spans 15 residues. Per the germline V gene, CDR1 is SGHTA and CDR2 is FQGTGA. The ends lost 8 bases at V and 0 bases at J; junction bases unmatched: 7. CDR3 sequence reads: CASGATGSSGNTIYF. The CDR3 region has the DNA TGTGCCAGCGGGGCGACAGGGAGCTCTGGAAACACCATATATTTT.